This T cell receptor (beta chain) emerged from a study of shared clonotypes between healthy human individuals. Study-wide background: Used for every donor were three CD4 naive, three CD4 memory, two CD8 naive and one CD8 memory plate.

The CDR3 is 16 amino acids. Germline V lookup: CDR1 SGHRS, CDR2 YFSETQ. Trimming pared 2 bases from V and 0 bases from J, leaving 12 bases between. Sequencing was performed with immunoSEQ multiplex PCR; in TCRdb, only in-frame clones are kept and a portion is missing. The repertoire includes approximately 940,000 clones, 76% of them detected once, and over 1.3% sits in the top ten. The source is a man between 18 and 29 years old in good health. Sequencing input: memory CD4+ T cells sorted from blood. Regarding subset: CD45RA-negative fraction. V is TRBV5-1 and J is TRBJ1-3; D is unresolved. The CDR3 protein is CASSFGQHNSGNTIYF. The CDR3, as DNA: TGCGCCAGCAGCTTTGGGCAGCATAACTCTGGAAACACCATATATTTT.